This passage covers 30 T cell receptor beta chains from one sample sequenced in a study of blood T cell repertoires in COVID-19. Assay used: immunoSEQ multiplex PCR; TCRdb lists only in-frame clones, some missing. This table holds fewer than 50,000 clones, around 75% found once. Sequences were obtained from peripheral blood. Source of these receptors: a man older than 75 with acute or convalescent COVID-19.

This clone was observed a few times. The chain is built from TRBV19 and TRBJ1-5, with D unclear. V lost 5 bases and J 6 bases, leaving 20 bases between the germline ends. Germline V gives CDR1 LNHDA, CDR2 SQIVND (reference sequence). The CDR3 runs to 16 residues. The CDR3 spells CASSPWTSRPAQPQHF. CDR3 DNA: TGTGCCAGTAGTCCCTGGACTTCTAGGCCAGCTCAGCCCCAGCATTTT. Drawing the rest from reference TRBV19 and TRBJ1-5, the complete variable domain is DGGITQSPKYLFRKEGQNVTLSCEQNLNHDAMYWYRQDPGQGLRLIYYSQIVNDFQKGDIAEGYSVSREKKESFPLTVTSAQKNPTAFYLCASSPWTSRPAQPQHFGDGTRLSIL.

The V gene is TRBV28, the J gene TRBJ1-5, with D hard to call. This CDR3 contains 15 residues. V lost 6 bases and J lost 0, with 12 bases in between. Germline V CDR1 and CDR2: MDHEN, SYDVKM. The CDR3 region has the DNA TGTGCCAGCAGCCGTCACGGTTATAGCAATCAGCCCCAGCATTTT. This translates into CASSRHGYSNQPQHF.

The chain recombines TRBV4-1 with TRBJ2-5; 15 bases agree with TRBD2. The CDR3 runs to 16 residues. V lost 4 bases, J lost 4 bases, and 4 bases stayed unmatched. Germline V gene data show CDR1 as MGHRA and CDR2 as YSYEKL. The CDR3 region has the DNA TGCGCCAGCAGCCCAGGACTAGCGGGAGGGAGAGAGACCCAGTACTTC. Protein product: CASSPGLAGGRETQYF.

The chain has TRBV12-3 or TRBV12-4 and TRBJ2-1; tentatively, D is TRBD2 (6 bases). V dropped 4 bases and J dropped 9 bases, with 10 bases sitting between them. This CDR3 comprises 12 residues. The CDR3 DNA is TGTGCCAGCAGTTCGGACTATCTTGAGCAGTTCTTC. This sequence encodes CASSSDYLEQFF.

This chain connects TRBV5-6 to TRBJ2-7; 9 bases fit TRBD2. The ends lost 3 bases at V and 2 bases at J; junction bases unmatched: 6. Per the germline V gene, CDR1 is SGHDT and CDR2 is YYEEEE. The CDR3 sequence is 15 residues long. The CDR3: CASSSWTSATYEQYF. The CDR3 DNA reads as TGTGCCAGCAGCTCCTGGACTAGCGCTACCTACGAGCAGTACTTC.

This rearrangement joins TRBV30 to TRBJ1-6; no firm D call. V shed 4 bases and J shed 0 bases, with 10 bases lying between them. Germline values: CDR1 GTSNPN, CDR2 SVGIG (reference sequence). The CDR3 spans 15 residues. The CDR3 reads CAWMRFSSYNSPLHF. Here the CDR3 DNA reads TGTGCCTGGATGAGGTTTAGCTCCTATAATTCACCCCTCCACTTT.

J is TRBJ2-5 and V is TRBV7-2; 10 bases match TRBD2. CDR3 length: 15 amino acids. CDR1 and CDR2 (germline): SGHTA, FQGNSA. V was clipped by 3 bases and J by 5 bases; unmatched bases: 6. Written as DNA, the CDR3 is TGTGCCAGCAGCTTTAGCGGGAGGCGGGGGGAGACCCAGTACTTC. As protein: CASSFSGRRGETQYF.

The chain is built from TRBV5-5 and TRBJ2-1; D call uncertain. The CDR3 consists of 15 residues. The germline gives CDR1 SGHKS, CDR2 YYEKEE (reference sequence). V was clipped by 4 bases and J by 7 bases, with 18 bases between them. CDR3 sequence reads: CASSLEPSPKNEQFF. The CDR3 DNA reads as TGTGCCAGCAGCCTCGAGCCGTCGCCGAAGAATGAGCAGTTCTTC.

The chain is built from TRBV5-5 and TRBJ1-4, with D possibly TRBD1 on 5 matching bases. Trimming shortened V by 4 bases and J by 10 bases, and 14 bases separated the two germline ends. CDR1 is SGHKS, CDR2 YYEKEE, per germline (reference sequence). This CDR3 is 13 amino acids long. The CDR3 coding sequence is TGTGCCAGCAGCCTCGACTGGGGGGGAAAACTGTTTTTT. Encoded protein: CASSLDWGGKLFF.

The CDR3 coding sequence is TGCGCCAGCGGCAGTAGAGCGGTTTCTTCCTACAATGAGCAGTTCTTC. It specifies CASGSRAVSSYNEQFF. The chain uses TRBV4-1 and TRBJ2-1; maybe TRBD2 (5 bases). CDR1 and CDR2 from the germline V gene are MGHRA and YSYEKL. V was clipped by 8 bases and J by 1 base, with 18 bases between them. The CDR3 length is 16 residues.

To note about this clone: No conserved phenylalanine or tryptophan is present at the end of the CDR3, so a read error is the likely explanation. The DNA is left out, because the CDR3 cannot be placed on it with certainty; the CDR3 is given as TCRdb lists it. The CDR3: CTSSQERWGQGLC. This chain joins TRBV1 and TRBJ1-1; the D call TRBD1 from the table was never checked on the DNA. TRBV1 has pseudogene status. Both ends counted, the CDR3 spans 13 residues.

This chain links TRBV6-5 with TRBJ2-5; 7 bases match TRBD1. The V segment lost 10 bases and the J segment 5 bases; nucleotides outside the gene matches: 10. From germline, CDR1 is MNHEY and CDR2 SVGAGI. The CDR3 runs to 13 residues. CDR3: CAIFRGSGETQYF. The CDR3 DNA reads as TGTGCCATCTTCAGGGGGTCGGGGGAGACCCAGTACTTC.

This rearrangement joins TRBV28 to TRBJ2-1, with TRBD2 matching over 8 bases. J gave up 7 bases and V 8 bases, and 19 bases lay outside the gene matches. The germline V gene has CDR1 MDHEN and CDR2 SYDVKM. The CDR3 has 17 residues. The CDR3 DNA reads TGTGCCAGCGATATGGGTGCCGGGAGGGCCCTGAGAAATGAGCAGTTCTTC. Its translation: CASDMGAGRALRNEQFF. The full variable domain, rest sourced from reference TRBV28 and TRBJ2-1, is DVKVTQSSRYLVKRTGEKVFLECVQDMDHENMFWYRQDPGLGLRLIYFSYDVKMKEKGDIPEGYSVSREKKERFSLILESASTNQTSMYLCASDMGAGRALRNEQFFGPGTRLTVL.

The chain carries TRBV28 and TRBJ2-5; TRBD1 is a possible D gene (6 bases). The CDR3 covers 15 residues. Trimming removed 2 bases from V and 2 bases from J, with 12 bases in between. Looked up from germline, CDR1 is MDHEN and CDR2 is SYDVKM. The CDR3 nucleotides are TGTGCCAGCAGTTTAGACAGGTTGAGACAAGAGACCCAGTACTTC. Its protein product is CASSLDRLRQETQYF.

This chain joins TRBV6-4 and TRBJ2-7; possibly TRBD2 for D (7 bases). Between the trimmed V and J ends, which lost 3 bases and 5 bases, there was a span of 14 bases. The CDR3 loop spans 14 amino acids. CDR1 MRHNA and CDR2 SNTAGT come from the germline V gene. The CDR3 here is CASSDLGGHNEQYF. CDR3 nucleotides: TGTGCCAGCAGTGATCTCGGGGGGCACAACGAGCAGTACTTC.

The chain has TRBV19 and TRBJ1-1, with TRBD1 identical over 10 bases. J lost 0 bases, V lost 7 bases, and 2 bases had no gene match. The CDR3 is 14 amino acids. Germline CDR1 reads LNHDA; CDR2 reads SQIVND (reference sequence). CDR3 sequence reads: CASIGTGVNTEAFF. The CDR3 DNA sequence: TGTGCCAGTATCGGGACAGGGGTGAACACTGAAGCTTTCTTT.

This chain joins TRBV10-3 and TRBJ2-1, with 11 nucleotides matching TRBD2. This CDR3 region has 12 residues. CDR1 is ENHRY and CDR2 is SYGVKD in the germline V gene. Losses at the gene ends were 4 bases for V and 14 bases for J; bases not matched to a gene: 4. CDR3 coding DNA: TGTGCCATCAGTGGGGGGACTAGCGGAGAGTTCTTC. It yields the protein CAISGGTSGEFF.

The rearrangement uses TRBV28 and TRBJ2-7; 7 bases match TRBD2. Germline V gene data show CDR1 as MDHEN and CDR2 as SYDVKM. The CDR3 runs to 16 residues. V trimming: 3 bases; J trimming: 3 bases; junction bases outside the gene matches: 11. The CDR3 here is CASSFLGGRRGYEQYF. CDR3 bases: TGTGCCAGCAGTTTCCTGGGAGGGAGAAGGGGCTACGAGCAGTACTTC.

The chain joins TRBV6-1 to TRBJ1-3; a weak D match, TRBD1 (5 bases). The CDR3 length is 16 residues. V gave up 0 bases and J gave up 4 bases, with 13 bases separating them. Germline CDR1 MNHNS, CDR2 SASEGT. In DNA, the CDR3 is TGTGCCAGCAGTGAAGCTAGCGGGGCACAAGGAAACACCATATATTTT. This encodes CASSEASGAQGNTIYF.

This chain uses TRBV14 with TRBJ1-3; 7 bases line up with TRBD1. Per germline, CDR1 SGHDN and CDR2 FVKESK. This CDR3 has 18 amino acids. The V gene end was trimmed by 0 bases and the J gene end by 0 bases; junction bases not matched to a gene: 8. CDR3 sequence reads: CASSQDGDSLSSGNTIYF. DNA for the CDR3: TGTGCCAGCAGCCAAGATGGGGACAGTCTAAGCTCTGGAAACACCATATATTTT.

V gene TRBV2 combines with J gene TRBJ1-1, with 9 bases matching TRBD1. J lost 5 bases, V lost 11 bases, and 9 bases had no gene match. Looked up from germline, CDR1 is SNHLY and CDR2 is FYNNEI. The CDR3 contains 13 residues. CDR3 amino acids: CASRDRESTEAFF. The CDR3 DNA reads as TGTGCCTCCCGGGACAGGGAATCTACTGAAGCTTTCTTT.

The V gene is TRBV6-2 or TRBV6-3, the J gene TRBJ1-5; a weak D match, TRBD1 (6 bases). The CDR3 sequence is 15 residues long. The ends were cut back, 6 bases at V and 4 bases at J, with 16 bases in the middle. Germline V gene sequence: CDR1 MNHEY, CDR2 SVGEGT. The DNA of the CDR3 is TGTGCCAGCAGCCCTGGCAGGGGAGGGAATCAGCCCCAGCATTTT. It yields the protein CASSPGRGGNQPQHF.

The chain links TRBV30 to TRBJ1-1, with TRBD1 as a possible D gene (5 bases). In germline, CDR1 is GTSNPN, CDR2 SVGIG (reference sequence). With 3 bases removed from V and 1 base from J, the gap between germline ends came to 12 bases. The CDR3 totals 14 residues. The CDR3 reads CAWSALGGNTEAFF. In DNA, the CDR3 is TGTGCCTGGAGCGCTTTGGGGGGGAACACTGAAGCTTTCTTT.

The chain carries TRBV6-2 or TRBV6-3 and TRBJ2-1; tentative D call: TRBD2 (6 bases). The germline V gene encodes CDR1 MNHEY and CDR2 SVGEGT. The CDR3 is 11 residues long. V was pared by 4 bases and J by 12 bases, with 10 bases between. CDR3 in amino acids: CASSSGLLQFF. The CDR3 DNA sequence: TGTGCCAGCAGTTCGGGACTTCTGCAGTTCTTC.

V gene TRBV5-4 combines with J gene TRBJ2-1; D ambiguous. There are 16 residues in the CDR3. CDR1 and CDR2 (germline): SGHNT, YYREEE (reference sequence). The V end lost 3 bases, the J end lost 0 bases, and 13 bases lay between the germline ends. The CDR3 DNA is TGTGCCAGCAGCTCCCCCACGGTTAGCTCCTACAATGAGCAGTTCTTC. Translation gives CASSSPTVSSYNEQFF.

This rearrangement joins TRBV2 to TRBJ2-7, with D perhaps TRBD1 (7 bases). Germline lookup yields CDR1 SNHLY and CDR2 FYNNEI. The CDR3 loop spans 11 amino acids. V was pared by 6 bases and J by 6 bases, with 9 bases between. Here the CDR3 DNA reads TGTGCCAGCAGGCAGGGGGGCGAGCAGTACTTC. This encodes CASRQGGEQYF.

J is TRBJ2-6 and V is TRBV6-4, with unresolved D. Per germline, CDR1 MRHNA and CDR2 SNTAGT. With 6 bases removed from V and 1 base from J, the gap between germline ends came to 7 bases. This CDR3 has 14 residues. Here the CDR3 reads CASRSDSGANVLTF. As DNA, the CDR3 is TGTGCCAGCAGGAGCGATTCTGGGGCCAACGTCCTGACTTTC.

V is TRBV25-1 and J is TRBJ2-1; possible D gene TRBD2, 6 bases. With 5 bases removed from V and 3 bases from J, the gap between germline ends came to 14 bases. The CDR3 sequence is 15 residues long. CDR1 and CDR2 (germline): MGHDK, SYGVNS. The CDR3 loop is CASSPQLAIYNEQFF. The CDR3, as DNA: TGTGCCAGCAGTCCTCAGCTAGCGATCTACAATGAGCAGTTCTTC.

This rearrangement joins TRBV5-6 to TRBJ2-5; D possibly corresponds to TRBD2 (5 bases). The V end lost 4 bases, the J end lost 5 bases, and 6 bases lay between the germline ends. This CDR3 has 11 amino acids. Germline V CDR1 and CDR2: SGHDT, YYEEEE. The CDR3 is CASSRRETQYF. DNA of the CDR3: TGTGCCAGCAGCAGGAGGGAGACCCAGTACTTC.

Points on this clone: Germline is not matched at one junction end, which may reflect a read error. The gene calls are TRBV7-7 and TRBJ2-1; 10 bases match TRBD2. Germline CDR1 is SSHAT and CDR2 is FNYEAQ (reference sequence). The CDR3 runs 16 residues. The CDR3 spells CASSWTSGVPYNEQFF. The CDR3 nucleotides read TGTGCTAGCAGCTGGACTAGCGGAGTCCCCTACAATGAGCAGTTCTTC.